Below are 29 T cell receptor beta chains sequenced from a single sample in a study of cytomegalovirus exposure and HLA in healthy donors (TCRdb year 2017). Preparation of the library involved the immunoSEQ multiplex PCR assay. The multiplex PCR relied on a mix of 60 forward primers for TCR Vbeta segments and 13 reverse primers for TCR Jbeta segments. Entries here come from immuneACCESS through TCRdb and include only in-frame sequences with V and J called. Some clones fail to appear in such tables; in the studies checked, an unresolved V gene covers under half of the shortfall, and the cause of the remainder is unknown. A total of 130,000 to 150,000 clones appear in this sample, around 76% of them only once. The ten largest clones add up to almost 4% of the sample. Sequenced input: PBMCs. The origin of the receptors is a man aged 18 to 29 in good health and CMV-seronegative.

The rearrangement uses TRBV19 and TRBJ2-2, with 13 bases matching TRBD2. CDR1 is LNHDA and CDR2 is SQIVND in the germline V gene (reference sequence). CDR3 length: 18 amino acids. With V trimmed by 4 bases and J by 4 bases, 9 bases remained unmatched. CDR3 amino acids: CASSTGLAGTRGTGELFF. CDR3 sequence (DNA): TGTGCCAGTAGTACGGGACTAGCGGGGACCAGGGGCACCGGGGAGCTGTTTTTT.

V and J are TRBV7-9 and TRBJ2-5; D unresolved. Germline V gene sequence: CDR1 SEHNR, CDR2 FQNEAQ (reference sequence). CDR3 size: 15 residues. V lost 0 bases and J lost 5, with 13 bases in between. CDR3 coding DNA: TGTGCCAGCAGCTTAGCACTCGATAATAGCGAGACCCAGTACTTC. Translated, it gives CASSLALDNSETQYF.

The chain carries TRBV5-6 and TRBJ2-7, with a possible D match to TRBD1 (5 bases). Trimming removed 7 bases from V and 0 bases from J, with 17 bases in between. Germline V CDR1 and CDR2: SGHDT, YYEEEE. The CDR3 is made up of 15 amino acids. DNA of the CDR3: TGTGCCAGCTCCTTCCAGGGAACGATCTCCTACGAGCAGTACTTC. The encoded protein is CASSFQGTISYEQYF. The variable domain in full, with the rest retrieved from reference TRBV5-6 and TRBJ2-7, is DAGVTQSPTHLIKTRGQQVTLRCSPKSGHDTVSWYQQALGQGPQFIFQYYEEEERQRGNFPDRFSGHQFPNYSSELNVNALLLGDSALYLCASSFQGTISYEQYFGPGTRLTVT.

The gene calls are TRBV2 and TRBJ2-7; weak D call: TRBD1 (6 bases). The CDR3 length is 14 residues. Trimming pared 1 base from V and 1 base from J, leaving 8 bases between. The germline gives CDR1 SNHLY, CDR2 FYNNEI. CDR3 nucleotides: TGTGCCAGCAGTGAAGACAGGGCTTCCTACGAGCAGTACTTC. This sequence encodes CASSEDRASYEQYF.

J is TRBJ1-5 and V is TRBV19; D might be TRBD1 (5 bases). This CDR3 spans 15 amino acids. CDR1 and CDR2 from the germline V gene are LNHDA and SQIVND (reference sequence). Trimming took 6 bases from V and 5 from J, leaving 17 bases between them. The CDR3 protein is CASSDGRGGHQPQHF. The CDR3 bases are TGTGCCAGTAGCGATGGAAGGGGTGGACATCAGCCCCAGCATTTT.

The rearrangement uses TRBV9 and TRBJ2-7, with D tentatively TRBD2 (5 bases). Germline lookup yields CDR1 SGDLS and CDR2 YYNGEE. The length of the CDR3 is 15 residues. With 0 bases removed from V and 4 bases from J, the gap between germline ends came to 14 bases. CDR3 region: CASSVGGSDPYEQYF. CDR3 coding DNA: TGTGCCAGCAGCGTAGGCGGGTCGGACCCATACGAGCAGTACTTC.

The chain links TRBV28 to TRBJ2-7, with 9 bases lining up with TRBD1. Looked up from germline, CDR1 is MDHEN and CDR2 is SYDVKM. V shed 3 bases, J shed 5 bases, and the junction held 8 bases outside the gene matches. The CDR3 runs to 15 residues. In DNA form, the CDR3 reads TGTGCCAGCAGTTTCCCCCGGGACAGGGTCCACGAGCAGTACTTC. Its translation is CASSFPRDRVHEQYF.

This clone occurred once. The V call is TRBV4-1, the J call TRBJ1-1, with TRBD1 matching over 12 bases. CDR1 is MGHRA and CDR2 is YSYEKL in the germline V gene. The length of the CDR3 is 16 residues. Trimming cost V 0 bases and J 5 bases; bases outside gene matches: 4. The CDR3 bases are TGCGCCAGCAGCCAAGATCCGGGACAGGGGGCGACTGAAGCTTTCTTT. Residues: CASSQDPGQGATEAFF.

This chain connects TRBV6-4 to TRBJ2-2; D remains unclear. Trimming removed 0 bases from V and 3 bases from J, with 8 bases in between. Germline V gene lookup returns CDR1 MRHNA and CDR2 SNTAGT. The CDR3 sequence is 15 residues long. This CDR3 is CASSDSSQYTGELFF. CDR3 bases: TGTGCCAGCAGTGACTCGAGTCAATACACCGGGGAGCTGTTTTTT.

This clone was seen once. The chain uses TRBV9 and TRBJ2-2; D unclear. Between the trimmed V and J ends, which lost 0 bases and 5 bases, there was a span of 5 bases. Germline CDR1 is SGDLS and CDR2 is YYNGEE. The CDR3 runs 13 residues. CDR3: CASSVVETGELFF. The CDR3 nucleotides read TGTGCCAGCAGCGTAGTCGAGACCGGGGAGCTGTTTTTT.

The chain links TRBV7-6 to TRBJ1-1; a weak D match, TRBD1 (6 bases). The CDR3 extends over 15 amino acids. Deletions cut 2 bases from V and 7 bases from J, with 17 bases between. Germline-derived CDR1 and CDR2 are SGHVS and FNYEAQ. The CDR3 region has the DNA TGTGCCAGCAGCTTACAGGGGACATCCGCCAATGAAGCTTTCTTT. Amino acids: CASSLQGTSANEAFF.

This sequence joins TRBV28 and TRBJ2-5, with 7 bases lining up with TRBD2. The junction had 7 bases not matched to a gene; V was cut back by 9 bases and J by 3 bases. Germline values: CDR1 MDHEN, CDR2 SYDVKM. This CDR3 has 13 amino acids. This CDR3 is CASLTSPEETQYF. Written as DNA, the CDR3 is TGTGCCAGTTTGACTAGCCCCGAAGAGACCCAGTACTTC.

This clone was seen just once. The rearrangement uses TRBV19 and TRBJ2-5; 11 bases align to TRBD2. This CDR3 is 13 amino acids long. With V trimmed by 6 bases and J by 5 bases, 2 bases remained unmatched. The V gene's germline CDR1 is LNHDA and CDR2 SQIVND (reference sequence). The DNA for the CDR3 is TGTGCCAGTAGGACTAGCGGGATTGAGACCCAGTACTTC. Translation gives CASRTSGIETQYF.

J is TRBJ1-6 and V is TRBV2; a possible D gene is TRBD1 (5 bases). Germline values: CDR1 SNHLY, CDR2 FYNNEI. Trimming removed 7 bases at V and 6 bases at J, with 13 bases between. The length of the CDR3 is 14 residues. This CDR3 is CASNPDSSNSPLHF. The CDR3 bases are TGTGCCAGCAACCCAGACAGTTCTAATTCACCCCTCCACTTT. Complete variable domain (other parts from reference TRBV2 and TRBJ1-6): EPEVTQTPSHQVTQMGQEVILRCVPISNHLYFYWYRQILGQKVEFLVSFYNNEISEKSEIFDDQFSVERPDGSNFTLKIRSTKLEDSAMYFCASNPDSSNSPLHFGNGTRLTVT.

The J gene is TRBJ1-4, the V gene TRBV7-9, with 7 bases matching TRBD1. There are 17 residues in the CDR3. Trimming cost V 2 bases and J 0 bases; bases outside gene matches: 6. The germline V gene encodes CDR1 SEHNR and CDR2 FQNEAQ (reference sequence). CDR3 loop: CASSLRDSSTTNEKLFF. The CDR3 DNA reads as TGTGCCAGCAGCTTAAGGGACAGCTCAACAACTAATGAAAAACTGTTTTTT.

The chain joins TRBV6-5 to TRBJ1-1; D gene uncertain. Per the germline V gene, CDR1 is MNHEY and CDR2 is SVGAGI. This CDR3 has 14 amino acids. V gave up 6 bases and J gave up 6 bases, with 17 bases separating them. This CDR3 reads CASRPDTPSPEAFF. CDR3 nucleotide sequence: TGTGCCAGCAGACCCGACACACCATCGCCTGAAGCTTTCTTT.

The chain is built from TRBV6-5 and TRBJ1-1, with 7 bases matching TRBD1. V dropped 6 bases and J dropped 11; count of bases not matched to a gene: 6. The germline CDR1 and CDR2 sequences are MNHEY and SVGAGI. CDR3 length: 11 amino acids. CDR3 residues: CASSLGQEAFF. The CDR3 coding sequence is TGTGCCAGCAGCCTAGGACAGGAGGCTTTCTTT.

This chain uses TRBV5-1 with TRBJ2-7; TRBD2 might be the D (5 bases). Trimming shortened V by 5 bases and J by 3 bases, and 12 bases separated the two germline ends. Germline V CDR1 and CDR2: SGHRS, YFSETQ. The CDR3 is 13 amino acids. As DNA, the CDR3 is TGCGCCAGCAGACACGACGGGGACTACGAGCAGTACTTC. Residues: CASRHDGDYEQYF.

V and J are TRBV27 and TRBJ2-7; 7 bases agree with TRBD2. Losses at the gene ends were 3 bases for V and 4 bases for J; bases not matched to a gene: 3. Germline V gene data show CDR1 as MNHEY and CDR2 as SMNVEV (reference sequence). This CDR3 is 13 amino acids long. The CDR3 region has the DNA TGTGCCAGCAGTTTTCTAGCGGAATACGAGCAGTACTTC. Protein: CASSFLAEYEQYF.

This clone turned up a few times. The chain couples TRBV9 to TRBJ1-1, with D possibly being TRBD1 (6 bases). This CDR3 comprises 15 residues. Germline V CDR1 and CDR2: SGDLS, YYNGEE. Trimming removed 4 bases at V and 4 bases at J, with 17 bases between. In DNA form, the CDR3 reads TGTGCCAGCAGCCCCCGCCAGGGGCGGTTCACTGAAGCTTTCTTT. Its protein is CASSPRQGRFTEAFF.

This chain connects TRBV28 to TRBJ2-3; 10 nucleotides agree with TRBD2. V was clipped by 5 bases and J by 4 bases; unmatched bases: 6. This CDR3 has 15 amino acids. CDR1 and CDR2 (germline): MDHEN, SYDVKM. CDR3 sequence (DNA): TGTGCCAGCAGTGCCGGGACTAGCGATTCAGATACGCAGTATTTT. This sequence encodes CASSAGTSDSDTQYF.

The table lists this clone with a count of one. The rearrangement joins TRBV10-2 to TRBJ2-7, with 12 bases matching TRBD2. This CDR3 contains 14 residues. With 8 bases clipped from V and 5 bases from J, the junction kept 7 bases outside the gene matches. The germline CDR1 and CDR2 sequences are WSHSY and SAAADI. The CDR3 DNA is TGCGCCAGCGGGGCTAGCGGGAGGGGAGACGAGCAGTACTTC. It translates to CASGASGRGDEQYF.

Only a few counts were recorded for this clone. The chain links TRBV30 to TRBJ1-4, with a tentative D call TRBD1 (5 bases). The CDR3 has 15 amino acids. Between the trimmed V and J ends, which lost 0 bases and 8 bases, there was a span of 16 bases. The germline CDR1 and CDR2 sequences are GTSNPN and SVGIG (reference sequence). Here the CDR3 DNA reads TGTGCCTGGAGTGTGAGTCTGGGACTGTACGAAAAACTGTTTTTT. Amino acid sequence: CAWSVSLGLYEKLFF.

In this sample, this clone turned up once. This chain uses TRBV19 with TRBJ2-2; D remains unclear. Germline CDR1 and CDR2: LNHDA and SQIVND (reference sequence). The CDR3 spans 14 residues. The germline V and J ends were trimmed by 5 bases and 4 bases, with 11 bases remaining between them. Here the CDR3 reads CASSSVPFTGELFF. In DNA form, the CDR3 reads TGTGCCAGTAGTTCTGTTCCCTTCACCGGGGAGCTGTTTTTT.

This clone was picked up one time. The chain links TRBV6-5 to TRBJ2-3; TRBD1 matches at 7 bases. The CDR3 is 14 amino acids. V lost 5 bases, J lost 2 bases, and 4 bases stayed unmatched. Germline V gene lookup returns CDR1 MNHEY and CDR2 SVGAGI. CDR3 nucleotides: TGTGCCAGCAGTCCCGGGACAGACACAGATACGCAGTATTTT. It translates to CASSPGTDTDTQYF.

CDR3 DNA sequence: TGTGCCAGCAGTTACTCGTGGACAGGGGCATCCTACGAGCAGTACTTC. The encoded protein is CASSYSWTGASYEQYF. The J gene is TRBJ2-7, the V gene TRBV6-5, with 9 bases that match TRBD1. Per germline, CDR1 MNHEY and CDR2 SVGAGI. The CDR3 has 16 residues. Trimming took 0 bases from V and 1 from J; bases not matched to a gene: 4.

The gene calls are TRBV29-1 and TRBJ2-3, with TRBD2 matching 9 bases. The V gene's germline CDR1 is SQVTM and CDR2 ANQGSEA. The CDR3 runs 14 residues. With V trimmed by 6 bases and J by 1 base, 5 bases remained unmatched. Written as DNA, the CDR3 is TGCAGCGTGCAGGCTAGCGGGGGCACAGATACGCAGTATTTT. Translation gives CSVQASGGTDTQYF.

This chain links TRBV10-3 with TRBJ2-1; perhaps TRBD2 as D (5 bases). CDR3 length: 13 residues. Germline-derived CDR1 and CDR2 are ENHRY and SYGVKD. V lost 6 bases and J lost 9, with 15 bases in between. CDR3 in amino acids: CAIRKLEGSEQFF. The DNA of the CDR3 is TGTGCCATCAGGAAACTAGAGGGAAGTGAGCAGTTCTTC.

The rearrangement uses TRBV10-2 and TRBJ2-7; D may be TRBD1 (5 bases). With 4 bases removed from V and 4 bases from J, the gap between germline ends came to 17 bases. The V gene's germline CDR1 is WSHSY and CDR2 SAAADI. The CDR3 covers 15 residues. The DNA of the CDR3 is TGCGCCAGCAGTGTACGGACAAGAGGTCTGTACGAGCAGTACTTC. Amino acid sequence: CASSVRTRGLYEQYF.